A single T cell receptor beta chain is shown here with its context. Its antigen is still unknown. Base quality data are lacking; no much larger clone is found one base away. This sample stems from a study of blood T cell repertoires in COVID-19 (TCRdb year 2020). As for the study more broadly: Samples covering the acute and convalescent phases of COVID-19 were provided by collaborators in the United States, Italy and Spain. The material from the prospective study consisted of cDNA or gDNA derived from T cells, B-cell-depleted T cells, or PBMCs. The repertoires were released in a freely available public database meant as a resource for research on the immune response to SARS-CoV-2. The dataset comprised deeply sampled blood TCRbeta repertoires from subjects exposed to, actively infected with, or recovered from COVID-19. The sample metadata nearly always contained a de-identified subject ID, COVID-19 status, age in years and sex. Where HLA class I and class II types were available, the types were taken from metadata supplied by the sample provider, not from assay-based typing. Samples were obtained from the ongoing ImmuneRACE study (first 160 participants) and from 1,000 to 1,500 subjects provided by 6 global collaborators. Broad study findings and their caveats: The amount of clinical and demographic metadata varied by source and participant and was provided uncurated.

The immunoSEQ Assay, a bias-controlled multiplex PCR, was used to amplify TCRbeta CDR3 regions from genomic DNA. In the original analysis: Nucleated cell counts per sample were estimated from amplification of reference gene primers within the assay. To quantify the absolute abundance of each unique TCRbeta CDR3 rearrangement, sequence reads were collapsed and filtered. For each sample, productive Simpson clonality was calculated as the square root of Simpson's diversity index across productive rearrangements. Imported from immuneACCESS, the table was reduced by TCRdb to in-frame sequences with V and J called. These copies leave out some clones; in studies compared against another copy, an unresolved V gene accounts for under half, and the cause of the remainder is not known. V and J calls and clone size are copied from that table; D and trimming were computed from the DNA. In this sample the table shows approximately 6,600 clones, roughly nine tenths of which occur a single time. Roughly 4% of the sample is taken by the ten largest.

Whole blood was collected in K2EDTA tubes by collaborating institutions according to the institutions' own protocols. For TCRbeta analysis, collaborator samples were shipped as frozen whole blood, as isolated PBMCs, or as DNA extracted from either sample type. The clonotype comes from a man of 80 years or more with active COVID-19. The sequenced material came from peripheral blood.

CDR3 region: CATSRDYFGDPGGGGYTF. The nucleotide sequence reads as follows: TGTGCCACCAGCAGAGATTATTTCGGCGACCCGGGGGGGGGTGGCTACACCTTC. The chain is encoded by TRBV15 joined to TRBJ1-2; perhaps TRBD1 is the D gene, with 5 bases matching. V and J are truncated by 0 bases and 7 bases respectively, leaving an intervening sequence of 24 bases. The CDR3 goes from the cysteine to the phenylalanine over 18 residues. Just CDR3 DNA is preserved here, 54 bases in frame from base 1. The germline V gene (reference sequence) gives CDR1 as LNHNV and CDR2 as YYDKDF.